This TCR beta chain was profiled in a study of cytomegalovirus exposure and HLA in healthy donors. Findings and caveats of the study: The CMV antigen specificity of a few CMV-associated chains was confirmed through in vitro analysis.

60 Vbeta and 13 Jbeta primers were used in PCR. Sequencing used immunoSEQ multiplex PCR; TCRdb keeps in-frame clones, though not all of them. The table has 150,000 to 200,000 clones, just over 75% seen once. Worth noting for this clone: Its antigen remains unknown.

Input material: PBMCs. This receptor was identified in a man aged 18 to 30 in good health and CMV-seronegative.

The CDR3 spells CASGLVDWRRGELFF. The CDR3 DNA is TGTGCTAGTGGTTTGGTAGACTGGAGGAGGGGGGAGCTGTTTTTT. The rearrangement joins TRBV12-5 to TRBJ2-2; tentative D call: TRBD2 (5 bases). The V gene's germline CDR1 is LGHNT and CDR2 FRNRAP. The CDR3 runs 15 residues. V gave up 0 bases and J gave up 8 bases, with 13 bases separating them.